A selection of T cell receptor beta chains follows, all from one sample in a study of cytomegalovirus exposure and HLA in healthy donors. Libraries were prepared by immunoSEQ multiplex PCR; TCRdb keeps only in-frame clonotypes and omits some of them. The sample carries about 110,000 clones, around 95% recorded once. Sample: PBMCs. The receptors here all came from a young woman in good health and CMV-seronegative. CDR3s include the opening cysteine and the closing phenylalanine or tryptophan. Each record gives: J gene, CDR3 length, D gene, clone size, V gene, CDR3 DNA, CDR3 protein. D genes are given only for firm matches. The size field is filled for only some rows; it gives once, few, many or a size class.

j_gene: TRBJ1-3
len: 19
d_gene: .
abundance: .
v_gene: TRBV9
CDR3nt: TGTGCCAGCAGCGTAGTCCCGATGCCCGGACAGCGCTCTGGAAACACCATATATTTT
CDR3aa: CASSVVPMPGQRSGNTIYF

j_gene: TRBJ1-4
len: 14
d_gene: .
abundance: once
v_gene: TRBV7-9
CDR3nt: TGTGCCAGCAGCCAAATACAGGGATTTGAAAAACTGTTTTTT
CDR3aa: CASSQIQGFEKLFF

j_gene: TRBJ2-7
len: 15
d_gene: TRBD2
abundance: .
v_gene: TRBV5-1
CDR3nt: TGCGCCAGCAGGTGGACTAGCGGGGGGGCGTACGAGCAGTACTTC
CDR3aa: CASRWTSGGAYEQYF

j_gene: TRBJ2-7
len: 15
d_gene: TRBD2
abundance: .
v_gene: TRBV7-2
CDR3nt: TGTGCCAGCAGCTTACAGAGCGGGGGGGCCTACGAGCAGTACTTC
CDR3aa: CASSLQSGGAYEQYF

j_gene: TRBJ2-7
len: 15
d_gene: TRBD1
abundance: .
v_gene: TRBV27
CDR3nt: TGTGCCAGCAGTTTAGAACAGGGGATCTCCTACGAGCAGTACTTC
CDR3aa: CASSLEQGISYEQYF

j_gene: TRBJ2-1
len: 15
d_gene: TRBD2
abundance: few
v_gene: TRBV4-2
CDR3nt: TGTGCCAGCAGCCCGACTAGCGGGGGATACAATGAGCAGTTCTTC
CDR3aa: CASSPTSGGYNEQFF

j_gene: TRBJ1-2
len: 13
d_gene: .
abundance: .
v_gene: TRBV15
CDR3nt: TGTGCCACCTCCGAAACAGGGAACTATGGCTACACCTTC
CDR3aa: CATSETGNYGYTF

j_gene: TRBJ1-1
len: 15
d_gene: TRBD1
abundance: .
v_gene: TRBV2
CDR3nt: TGTGCCAGCATCTTAACCCGGGACAGGGGATATAGAGCTTTCTTT
CDR3aa: CASILTRDRGYRAFF

j_gene: TRBJ1-4
len: 15
d_gene: TRBD1
abundance: .
v_gene: TRBV28
CDR3nt: TGTGCCAGCAGTCCCAGGGGGCGAATTAATGAAAAACTGTTTTTT
CDR3aa: CASSPRGRINEKLFF

j_gene: TRBJ2-7
len: 12
d_gene: .
abundance: .
v_gene: TRBV5-1
CDR3nt: TGCGCCAGCACCCCCGGGGGAGGCGAGCAGTACTTC
CDR3aa: CASTPGGGEQYF

j_gene: TRBJ1-6
len: 16
d_gene: TRBD1
abundance: .
v_gene: TRBV28
CDR3nt: TGTGCCAGCACCTCCCCGGCGGGGACAGGGTTTTCACCCCTCCACTTT
CDR3aa: CASTSPAGTGFSPLHF

j_gene: TRBJ2-3
len: 14
d_gene: .
abundance: .
v_gene: TRBV4-1
CDR3nt: TGCGCCAGCAGCCGCGTAGGGGGCACAGATACGCAGTATTTT
CDR3aa: CASSRVGGTDTQYF

j_gene: TRBJ1-2
len: 13
d_gene: TRBD1
abundance: .
v_gene: TRBV7-9
CDR3nt: TGTGCCAGCAGCTTAGGAACAGGGGGCGGCTACACCTTC
CDR3aa: CASSLGTGGGYTF

j_gene: TRBJ2-3
len: 14
d_gene: TRBD2
abundance: .
v_gene: TRBV7-9
CDR3nt: TGTGCCAGCGCGCGGGGGGGCCTTGGGGATACGCAGTATTTT
CDR3aa: CASARGGLGDTQYF

j_gene: TRBJ2-7
len: 17
d_gene: .
abundance: .
v_gene: TRBV4-1
CDR3nt: TGCGCCAGCAGCCAATACGGTTGGGGCAGGCTGGGTTACGAGCAGTACTTC
CDR3aa: CASSQYGWGRLGYEQYF

j_gene: TRBJ1-3
len: 16
d_gene: .
abundance: .
v_gene: TRBV6-5
CDR3nt: TGTGCCAGCAGTTACGTAGGGGGTTACTCTGGAAACACCATATATTTT
CDR3aa: CASSYVGGYSGNTIYF

j_gene: TRBJ2-1
len: 16
d_gene: TRBD2
abundance: .
v_gene: TRBV2
CDR3nt: TGTGCCAGCAGTCGAATAGCGGGGGGGGCCTACAATGAGCAGTTCTTC
CDR3aa: CASSRIAGGAYNEQFF

j_gene: TRBJ2-2
len: 16
d_gene: TRBD1
abundance: .
v_gene: TRBV4-1
CDR3nt: TGCGCCAGCAGCCCTAGGACAGGGGGTCTCACCGGGGAGCTGTTTTTT
CDR3aa: CASSPRTGGLTGELFF

j_gene: TRBJ1-1
len: 15
d_gene: .
abundance: .
v_gene: TRBV7-2
CDR3nt: TGTGCCAGCAGCCGAGCGGCTCAGGCGAACACTGAAGCTTTCTTT
CDR3aa: CASSRAAQANTEAFF

j_gene: TRBJ1-1
len: 13
d_gene: .
abundance: .
v_gene: TRBV28
CDR3nt: TGTGCCAGCAAAACTCATACGAACACTGAAGCTTTCTTT
CDR3aa: CASKTHTNTEAFF

j_gene: TRBJ1-2
len: 15
d_gene: TRBD1
abundance: .
v_gene: TRBV6-6
CDR3nt: TGTGCCAGCAGCCAATGGACAGGGGGGGACTATGGCTACACCTTC
CDR3aa: CASSQWTGGDYGYTF

j_gene: TRBJ1-1
len: 14
d_gene: TRBD1
abundance: .
v_gene: TRBV5-1
CDR3nt: TGCGCCAGCAGCATAGGACAGGGGGCGACTGAAGCTTTCTTT
CDR3aa: CASSIGQGATEAFF

j_gene: TRBJ2-1
len: 14
d_gene: TRBD2
abundance: .
v_gene: TRBV4-3
CDR3nt: TGCGCCAGCAGCCAAGACGGGCGGGGGAATGAGCAGTTCTTC
CDR3aa: CASSQDGRGNEQFF

j_gene: TRBJ2-2
len: 18
d_gene: .
abundance: .
v_gene: TRBV29-1
CDR3nt: TGCAGCGTTGAAGATCCAAACTCCGCGGGGGCCTCCACCGGGGAGCTGTTTTTT
CDR3aa: CSVEDPNSAGASTGELFF

j_gene: TRBJ2-1
len: 12
d_gene: .
abundance: .
v_gene: TRBV7-9
CDR3nt: TGTGCCAGCAGCTTAAACGGCAATGAGCAGTTCTTC
CDR3aa: CASSLNGNEQFF

j_gene: TRBJ1-2
len: 15
d_gene: .
abundance: .
v_gene: TRBV5-6
CDR3nt: TGTGCCAGCCGTTACAGGGCGCAGGTCTACTATGGCTACACCTTC
CDR3aa: CASRYRAQVYYGYTF

j_gene: TRBJ2-1
len: 13
d_gene: TRBD1
abundance: .
v_gene: TRBV7-9
CDR3nt: TGTGCCAGCAGCTGGGACAGGTTTATTGAGCAGTTCTTC
CDR3aa: CASSWDRFIEQFF

j_gene: TRBJ2-7
len: 15
d_gene: .
abundance: .
v_gene: TRBV11-2
CDR3nt: TGTGCCAGCAGCTTAGATATGGCGGAGGTTCACGAGCAGTACTTC
CDR3aa: CASSLDMAEVHEQYF

j_gene: TRBJ1-4
len: 12
d_gene: .
abundance: .
v_gene: TRBV5-1
CDR3nt: TGCGCCAGCAGCTTGGCAAATGAAAAACTGTTTTTT
CDR3aa: CASSLANEKLFF

j_gene: TRBJ2-1
len: 17
d_gene: TRBD1
abundance: .
v_gene: TRBV4-3
CDR3nt: TGCGCCAGCAGCCAGGACCCCGGGACAGGGTTCTACAATGAGCAGTTCTTC
CDR3aa: CASSQDPGTGFYNEQFF

j_gene: TRBJ2-1
len: 14
d_gene: TRBD1
abundance: .
v_gene: TRBV27
CDR3nt: TGTGCCAGCAGTTTATCGACAGGGATCCATGAGCAGTTCTTC
CDR3aa: CASSLSTGIHEQFF

j_gene: TRBJ1-6
len: 18
d_gene: .
abundance: .
v_gene: TRBV4-1
CDR3nt: TGCGCCAGCAGCCAAGATGGACCGGGGGTGATCAGCAATTCACCCCTCCACTTT
CDR3aa: CASSQDGPGVISNSPLHF

j_gene: TRBJ2-1
len: 15
d_gene: .
abundance: .
v_gene: TRBV7-2
CDR3nt: TGTGCCAGCAGCGTAGGCTCAGGGGCCTACAATGAGCAGTTCTTC
CDR3aa: CASSVGSGAYNEQFF

j_gene: TRBJ1-6
len: 14
d_gene: .
abundance: once
v_gene: TRBV6-4
CDR3nt: TGTGCCAGCCGCCAGGGCTCCTATAATTCACCCCTCCACTTT
CDR3aa: CASRQGSYNSPLHF

j_gene: TRBJ1-1
len: 15
d_gene: .
abundance: .
v_gene: TRBV7-2
CDR3nt: TGTGCCAGCACCTATACAACAGGGAGTGGTACTGAAGCTTTCTTT
CDR3aa: CASTYTTGSGTEAFF

j_gene: TRBJ1-2
len: 17
d_gene: .
abundance: .
v_gene: TRBV5-1
CDR3nt: TGCGCCAGCAGCTTGGGAATATTGTCCAAAGGGGACTATGGCTACACCTTC
CDR3aa: CASSLGILSKGDYGYTF

j_gene: TRBJ1-5
len: 15
d_gene: TRBD1
abundance: .
v_gene: TRBV5-6
CDR3nt: TGTGCCAGCAGCTTCCGGACAGGCCACAATCAGCCCCAGCATTTT
CDR3aa: CASSFRTGHNQPQHF

j_gene: TRBJ1-6
len: 14
d_gene: .
abundance: .
v_gene: TRBV7-2
CDR3nt: TGTGCCAGCAGCTTAAACACACCAAGTTCACCCCTCCACTTT
CDR3aa: CASSLNTPSSPLHF

j_gene: TRBJ2-3
len: 16
d_gene: .
abundance: .
v_gene: TRBV10-3
CDR3nt: TGTGCCATCACCCCGGAGTTTAGGGGGGGCTTAGATACGCAGTATTTT
CDR3aa: CAITPEFRGGLDTQYF

j_gene: TRBJ1-1
len: 17
d_gene: TRBD1
abundance: .
v_gene: TRBV27
CDR3nt: TGTGCCAGCAGTTTCGCGAGACAGGGGGAGGCGAACACTGAAGCTTTCTTT
CDR3aa: CASSFARQGEANTEAFF

j_gene: TRBJ1-2
len: 13
d_gene: TRBD1
abundance: .
v_gene: TRBV6-6
CDR3nt: TGTGCCAGCAGTCCGACAGGGGACTATGGCTACACCTTC
CDR3aa: CASSPTGDYGYTF

j_gene: TRBJ2-2
len: 14
d_gene: .
abundance: .
v_gene: TRBV7-9
CDR3nt: TGTGCCAGCAGCTTAGCGCGAGGTGCCGGGGAGCTGTTTTTT
CDR3aa: CASSLARGAGELFF

j_gene: TRBJ2-3
len: 16
d_gene: TRBD2
abundance: .
v_gene: TRBV7-2
CDR3nt: TGTGCCAGCAGCTTAGGTAGGGGACTAGCCCCAGATACGCAGTATTTT
CDR3aa: CASSLGRGLAPDTQYF

j_gene: TRBJ1-1
len: 15
d_gene: TRBD1
abundance: .
v_gene: TRBV28
CDR3nt: TGTGCCAGCAGTTGGACAGGGGGCGCGTTTAATGAAGCTTTCTTT
CDR3aa: CASSWTGGAFNEAFF

j_gene: TRBJ2-2
len: 13
d_gene: TRBD2
abundance: .
v_gene: TRBV7-7
CDR3nt: TGTGCCAGTGCGGGGGGCAAGACCGGGGAGCTGTTTTTT
CDR3aa: CASAGGKTGELFF

j_gene: TRBJ1-2
len: 14
d_gene: TRBD1
abundance: once
v_gene: TRBV27
CDR3nt: TGTGCCAGCAGTTCCCAGGGGACAGGGAATGGCTACACCTTC
CDR3aa: CASSSQGTGNGYTF

j_gene: TRBJ2-7
len: 15
d_gene: TRBD2
abundance: .
v_gene: TRBV4-1
CDR3nt: TGCGCCAGCAGCCACCGGACTAGCGGACTCTACGAGCAGTACTTC
CDR3aa: CASSHRTSGLYEQYF

j_gene: TRBJ2-5
len: 16
d_gene: .
abundance: .
v_gene: TRBV28
CDR3nt: TGTGCCAGCAGTCTCACCGCCGGGACAATTCAAGAGACCCAGTACTTC
CDR3aa: CASSLTAGTIQETQYF

j_gene: TRBJ1-6
len: 14
d_gene: .
abundance: .
v_gene: TRBV7-8
CDR3nt: TGTGCCAGCAGCTTTAACAGACTAAATTCACCCCTCCACTTT
CDR3aa: CASSFNRLNSPLHF

j_gene: TRBJ1-1
len: 13
d_gene: .
abundance: .
v_gene: TRBV9
CDR3nt: TGTGCCAGCAGCGTAGTGGAGGGTGGGGAAGCTTTCTTT
CDR3aa: CASSVVEGGEAFF

j_gene: TRBJ2-7
len: 16
d_gene: TRBD1
abundance: .
v_gene: TRBV28
CDR3nt: TGTGCCAGCAGTTTCAGGGGGTGGCGCAACTCCTACGAGCAGTACTTC
CDR3aa: CASSFRGWRNSYEQYF

j_gene: TRBJ2-2
len: 16
d_gene: TRBD2
abundance: .
v_gene: TRBV7-3
CDR3nt: TGTGCCAGCACCTCCCCGGGGGGGGTGAGGACCGGGGAGCTGTTTTTT
CDR3aa: CASTSPGGVRTGELFF

j_gene: TRBJ1-3
len: 15
d_gene: TRBD1
abundance: .
v_gene: TRBV5-6
CDR3nt: TGTGCCAGCAGCTTGGTGGGGACAGGGGGAAACACCATATATTTT
CDR3aa: CASSLVGTGGNTIYF

j_gene: TRBJ2-4
len: 13
d_gene: .
abundance: .
v_gene: TRBV19
CDR3nt: TGTGCCAGTAGTATAGAAACAGGGAACATTCAGTACTTC
CDR3aa: CASSIETGNIQYF